This entry lists 22 T cell receptor beta chains sequenced from one sample in a study of T cell changes during pregnancy in multiple sclerosis. TCRdb's copy holds only in-frame clones and misses some; the assay was immunoSEQ multiplex PCR. The sample gives roughly 48,000 clones, about 90% of which show up once; 1% to 1.5% is in the top ten. Sequences were derived from CD4+ T cells from peripheral blood mononuclear cells, sampled in the second trimester of pregnancy. These receptor sequences come from a female donor with multiple sclerosis, enrolled in a pregnancy study.

The gene calls are TRBV6-4 and TRBJ2-1, with D tentatively TRBD1 (5 bases). Germline V lookup: CDR1 MRHNA, CDR2 SNTAGT. V shed 0 bases and J shed 5 bases, with 11 bases lying between them. The CDR3 length is 15 residues. CDR3 region: CASSDSGLTDNEQFF. The CDR3 coding sequence is TGTGCCAGCAGTGACTCTGGGCTGACAGACAATGAGCAGTTCTTC.

The J gene is TRBJ2-3, the V gene TRBV5-6; 8 bases match TRBD2. Trimming took 1 base from V and 6 from J; bases not matched to a gene: 7. Germline V gene sequence: CDR1 SGHDT, CDR2 YYEEEE. The CDR3 has 15 residues. The CDR3 bases are TGTGCCAGCAGCTTGAATGGCCTAGCGGGTGATACGCAGTATTTT. Its translation: CASSLNGLAGDTQYF.

This sequence joins TRBV2 and TRBJ1-5, with 7 nucleotides matching TRBD1. The V segment lost 11 bases and the J segment 0 bases; nucleotides outside the gene matches: 10. Germline V lookup: CDR1 SNHLY, CDR2 FYNNEI. CDR3 length: 15 residues. CDR3 sequence: CAWSRQGVSNQPQHF. CDR3 in DNA: TGTGCCTGGTCTCGACAGGGTGTTAGCAATCAGCCCCAGCATTTT.

The chain employs TRBV29-1 and TRBJ2-7; D remains ambiguous. V shed 7 bases and J shed 8 bases, with 12 bases lying between them. Germline V gene data show CDR1 as SQVTM and CDR2 as ANQGSEA. The CDR3 is made up of 10 amino acids. In nucleotides, the CDR3 is TGCAGCGCATTTACTACGAAGCAGTACTTC. It encodes CSAFTTKQYF.

The chain links TRBV5-4 to TRBJ2-2, with 9 bases aligning to TRBD2. The V segment lost 4 bases and the J segment 3 bases; nucleotides outside the gene matches: 4. This CDR3 comprises 15 residues. Germline V gene sequence: CDR1 SGHNT, CDR2 YYREEE (reference sequence). The chain's CDR3 is CASSGLAGDTGELFF. The CDR3 bases are TGTGCCAGCAGCGGCTTAGCGGGAGACACCGGGGAGCTGTTTTTT.

Written as DNA, the CDR3 is TGCGCCAGCAGCCTTGAGGGGTTAGCGGGAGATCAGGAGCAGTACTTC. Its translation: CASSLEGLAGDQEQYF. The chain uses TRBV5-1 and TRBJ2-7; 9 nucleotides agree with TRBD2. The junction had 15 bases not matched to a gene; V was cut back by 4 bases and J by 7 bases. In germline, CDR1 is SGHRS, CDR2 YFSETQ. The CDR3 spans 16 residues.

This chain links TRBV7-2 with TRBJ1-1, with TRBD1 as a possible D gene (6 bases). The V gene's germline CDR1 is SGHTA and CDR2 FQGNSA. CDR3 length: 13 amino acids. Trimming shortened V by 5 bases and J by 10 bases, and 17 bases separated the two germline ends. The CDR3 DNA is TGTGCCAGCAGCCTTTACAGGGATTTGGGAGCTTTCTTT. Translated, it gives CASSLYRDLGAFF.

The J gene is TRBJ2-5, the V gene TRBV29-1; TRBD1 matches 7 bases. CDR1 and CDR2 from the germline V gene are SQVTM and ANQGSEA. V was pared by 4 bases and J by 3 bases, with 2 bases of the junction left unmatched. The length of the CDR3 is 12 residues. The CDR3 coding sequence is TGCAGCGTTGCCGGACAGGAAGAGACCCAGTACTTC. It codes for CSVAGQEETQYF.

The chain has TRBV9 and TRBJ1-1, with TRBD1 matching 9 bases. This CDR3 comprises 16 residues. Per the germline V gene, CDR1 is SGDLS and CDR2 is YYNGEE. J gave up 1 base and V 4 bases, and 8 bases lay outside the gene matches. CDR3 in amino acids: CASSTGTGTKNTEAFF. DNA of the CDR3: TGTGCCAGCAGCACCGGGACAGGGACCAAGAACACTGAAGCTTTCTTT.

The chain joins TRBV18 to TRBJ1-2, with 8 nucleotides matching TRBD1. Trimming cost V 4 bases and J 3 bases; bases outside gene matches: 4. This CDR3 contains 14 residues. CDR1 and CDR2 (germline): KGHSH, LQKENI. This CDR3 is CASSLGQGDYGYTF. The CDR3 DNA reads as TGTGCCAGCTCACTCGGACAGGGCGACTATGGCTACACCTTC.

The chain uses TRBV10-1 and TRBJ2-5, with D perhaps TRBD2 (5 bases). The CDR3 runs 13 residues. V lost 5 bases to trimming and J lost 0 bases, with 7 bases between them. Germline V gives CDR1 WNHNN, CDR2 SYGVQD (reference sequence). The CDR3 reads CASSRGNQETQYF. In nucleotides, the CDR3 is TGCGCCAGCAGTCGGGGAAACCAAGAGACCCAGTACTTC.

The chain employs TRBV6-1 and TRBJ2-2; 7 bases line up with TRBD2. Germline trimming cut 2 bases from V and 4 bases from J; bases unmatched to any gene: 7. The CDR3 spans 16 residues. The germline gives CDR1 MNHNS, CDR2 SASEGT. CDR3 region: CASSESGRATTGELFF. The CDR3 coding sequence is TGTGCCAGCAGTGAAAGTGGGAGGGCCACCACCGGGGAGCTGTTTTTT.

The chain links TRBV7-2 to TRBJ2-5, with 10 bases fitting TRBD2. The germline V gene encodes CDR1 SGHTA and CDR2 FQGNSA. V dropped 5 bases and J dropped 4; count of bases not matched to a gene: 7. The CDR3 loop spans 15 amino acids. The CDR3 spells CASSPSGRAGETQYF. DNA of the CDR3: TGTGCCAGCAGCCCCAGCGGGAGGGCCGGAGAGACCCAGTACTTC.

This sequence joins TRBV27 and TRBJ2-3, with 9 bases lining up with TRBD2. Germline trimming cut 3 bases from V and 7 bases from J; bases unmatched to any gene: 11. The germline CDR1 and CDR2 sequences are MNHEY and SMNVEV (reference sequence). This CDR3 spans 16 amino acids. The CDR3 reads CASSLGLAARANTQYF. CDR3 sequence (DNA): TGTGCCAGCAGTTTGGGACTAGCCGCTAGGGCAAATACGCAGTATTTT.

The CDR3 nucleotides read TGTGCCAGCAGCGCCGACAGGGGGCTGAATGAAAAACTGTTTTTT. It translates to CASSADRGLNEKLFF. This sequence joins TRBV2 and TRBJ1-4; 10 bases are a match to TRBD1. This CDR3 is 15 amino acids long. CDR1 is SNHLY and CDR2 is FYNNEI in the germline V gene. Losses at the gene ends were 6 bases for V and 5 bases for J; bases not matched to a gene: 6.

This clone was seen once. The chain is built from TRBV6-1 and TRBJ2-4, with a tentative D call TRBD2 (5 bases). This CDR3 is 16 amino acids long. V lost 2 bases and J lost 0, with 11 bases in between. Per germline, CDR1 MNHNS and CDR2 SASEGT. CDR3 DNA sequence: TGTGCCAGCAGTGAATCGGTCGGACTAGCCAAAAACATTCAGTACTTC. Amino acids: CASSESVGLAKNIQYF.

The J gene is TRBJ2-3, the V gene TRBV13; D perhaps matches TRBD2 (6 bases). The length of the CDR3 is 15 residues. Deletions cut 5 bases from V and 3 bases from J, with 15 bases between. Germline CDR1 is PRHDT and CDR2 is FYEKMQ (reference sequence). The CDR3 spells CASSGGTPLTDTQYF. As DNA, the CDR3 is TGTGCCAGCAGCGGGGGGACCCCTCTTACAGATACGCAGTATTTT. Drawing the rest from reference TRBV13 and TRBJ2-3, the complete variable domain is AAGVIQSPRHLIKEKRETATLKCYPIPRHDTVYWYQQGPGQDPQFLISFYEKMQSDKGSIPDRFSAQQFSDYHSELNMSSLELGDSALYFCASSGGTPLTDTQYFGPGTRLTVL.

In DNA, the CDR3 is TGTGCCAGCAGCCCGACTAGCGGGAGGGCAGATGAGCAGTTCTTC. Protein sequence: CASSPTSGRADEQFF. The chain links TRBV7-3 to TRBJ2-1; 14 bases agree with TRBD2. CDR1 is SGHTA and CDR2 is FQGTGA in the germline V gene. V was pared by 5 bases and J by 8 bases, with 5 bases of the junction left unmatched. This CDR3 comprises 15 residues.

This sequence joins TRBV28 and TRBJ2-3, with D unresolved. The CDR3 is 15 residues long. Trimming shortened V by 1 base and J by 2 bases, and 10 bases separated the two germline ends. Germline lookup yields CDR1 MDHEN and CDR2 SYDVKM. CDR3 DNA sequence: TGTGCCAGCAGTTTATTGGGCAGAAACACAGATACGCAGTATTTT. It encodes CASSLLGRNTDTQYF.

This sequence joins TRBV5-1 and TRBJ2-1; 9 bases line up with TRBD1. Germline V CDR1 and CDR2: SGHRS, YFSETQ. The CDR3 contains 16 residues. The trim removed 7 bases at V and 7 bases at J, leaving 15 bases unmatched. In DNA, the CDR3 is TGCGCCAGCGCATCGGGCGGGACAGGGTTAAAAAATGAGCAGTTCTTC. Protein: CASASGGTGLKNEQFF.

This chain connects TRBV7-9 to TRBJ2-3; D gene ambiguous. The V and J ends lost 4 bases and 4 bases respectively, with 6 bases between them. Per germline, CDR1 SEHNR and CDR2 FQNEAQ (reference sequence). The CDR3 has 12 amino acids. The CDR3 DNA reads as TGTGCCAGCAGCTCAGAGGCAGATACGCAGTATTTT. The encoded protein is CASSSEADTQYF.

The CDR3, as DNA: TGTGCCAGCAGCCGTGGCAGGGATGGCAATCAGCCCCAGCATTTT. This sequence encodes CASSRGRDGNQPQHF. This chain connects TRBV27 to TRBJ1-5; D is possibly TRBD1 (5 bases). CDR1 MNHEY and CDR2 SMNVEV come from the germline V gene (reference sequence). CDR3 length: 15 amino acids. With 6 bases removed from V and 2 bases from J, the gap between germline ends came to 14 bases.